This T cell receptor beta chain came from a study of shared clonotypes between healthy human individuals. About this clone itself: Other DNA sequences in the same sample also yield this CDR3.

CDR3 length: 13 amino acids. CDR1 is MDHEN and CDR2 is SYDVKM in the germline V gene. V was pared by 3 bases and J by 7 bases, with 12 bases between. The assay was immunoSEQ multiplex PCR, and TCRdb's table has in-frame clones only and misses some. Here the sample spans 550,000 to 600,000 clones, around 77% being singletons. V usage is TRBV28 and J usage is TRBJ1-2, with D unresolved. The origin of this receptor is a woman in her thirties or forties in good health. Some clones in this sample may be carry-over from other donors' samples. The specimen sequenced was PBMCs. CDR3 protein: CASSLAGDFGYTF. Here the CDR3 DNA reads TGTGCCAGCAGTTTGGCCGGGGATTTTGGCTACACCTTC.